The TCR beta chain under discussion was sequenced for a study of blood T cells in healthy people across ages. Points from the study as a whole: Long-lived and aged donors differed, with more naive CD4+ cells and higher diversity in the long-lived.

Alongside a J-beta primer mix, a sample-barcoded 5' primer served in a second PCR lasting 7 to 11 cycles. TCRdb itself ran the 5' RACE reads through MiXCR, one entry per CDR3 protein. The table has a few hundred thousand distinct CDR3 sequences, more than 45% seen once. The CDR3 covers 12 residues. V lost 8 bases to trimming and J lost 3 bases, with 13 bases between them. Germline V lookup: CDR1 GTSNPN, CDR2 SVGIG (reference sequence). Remarks on this clonotype: As yet, its antigen is unknown.

PBMCs, at least 6.5 million per sample, were isolated. The TCR originated in a man aged 60 to 75 in good health. The chain employs TRBV30 and TRBJ1-1; D is ambiguous. Sequencing was done on a sample of blood. CDR3 amino acids: CAAGVWDTEAFF. As DNA, the CDR3 is TGTGCCGCCGGGGTTTGGGACACTGAAGCTTTCTTT.